Following are 14 T cell receptor beta chains from one sample sequenced in a study of shared clonotypes between healthy human individuals. Libraries were prepared by immunoSEQ multiplex PCR; TCRdb keeps only in-frame clonotypes and omits some of them. Of about 1,500,000 clones in the sample, over 95% were seen once. Sequencing input: naive CD4+ T cells sorted from blood. Noted subset: CD45RA+ positively selected. The source of these receptors is a man aged 25-40 years in good health.

As to this clone: Other DNA sequences in this specimen translate into the identical CDR3. The V gene is TRBV5-1, the J gene TRBJ2-5; no clear D. This CDR3 has 12 amino acids. Germline V gene sequence: CDR1 SGHRS, CDR2 YFSETQ. The V gene lost 4 bases and the J gene lost 2 bases, with 6 bases spanning the gap. The CDR3 protein is CASSSQQETQYF. Written as DNA, the CDR3 is TGCGCCAGCAGCAGCCAGCAAGAGACCCAGTACTTC.

The chain links TRBV4-3 to TRBJ2-1; the match to TRBD2 covers 12 bases. The CDR3 is 16 residues long. V shed 0 bases, J shed 8 bases, and the junction held 5 bases outside the gene matches. Germline V gene lookup returns CDR1 LGHNA and CDR2 YSLEER. This chain's CDR3 is CASSQDGLAGGYEQFF. CDR3 in DNA: TGCGCCAGCAGCCAAGATGGGCTAGCGGGAGGGTATGAGCAGTTCTTC.

This clone is a singleton in its sample. V gene TRBV5-1 combines with J gene TRBJ2-7, with TRBD1 matching over 8 bases. Germline trimming cut 4 bases from V and 1 base from J; bases unmatched to any gene: 16. The V gene's germline CDR1 is SGHRS and CDR2 YFSETQ. The CDR3 spans 18 residues. The CDR3 nucleotides are TGCGCCAGCAGCACGGGTCCCGGGACAGGACCAGGATCCTACGAGCAGTACTTC. Residues: CASSTGPGTGPGSYEQYF.

This clone was recorded only once. V gene TRBV29-1 combines with J gene TRBJ2-7; 12 bases align to TRBD1. V gave up 7 bases and J gave up 4 bases; unmatched junction bases: 5. Germline CDR1 is SQVTM and CDR2 is ANQGSEA. The CDR3 runs 13 residues. The CDR3 nucleotides are TGCAGCGCGGGACAGGGGGCGGGGTACGAGCAGTACTTC. Protein sequence: CSAGQGAGYEQYF.

The genes are TRBV18 and TRBJ2-5, with D possibly TRBD1 on 6 matching bases. CDR1 is KGHSH, CDR2 LQKENI, per germline. Trimming removed 1 base at V and 5 bases at J, with 20 bases between. The CDR3 length is 17 residues. The CDR3 sequence: CASSPLPPQGLGETQYF. CDR3 coding DNA: TGTGCCAGCTCACCACTGCCCCCGCAGGGGTTGGGGGAGACCCAGTACTTC.

The rearrangement uses TRBV28 and TRBJ2-7; the D gene could be TRBD1 or TRBD2 (5 bases each). Germline V gives CDR1 MDHEN, CDR2 SYDVKM. Trimming stripped 3 bases from V and 0 bases from J, with 12 bases between. This CDR3 region has 15 residues. CDR3 in DNA: TGTGCCAGCAGTTTCTCGAGGGGCTTCTCCTACGAGCAGTACTTC. It encodes CASSFSRGFSYEQYF.

The V gene is TRBV28, the J gene TRBJ2-7, with D maybe TRBD1 (6 bases). The germline V gene encodes CDR1 MDHEN and CDR2 SYDVKM. The CDR3 covers 14 residues. The germline V and J ends were trimmed by 4 bases and 2 bases, with 12 bases remaining between them. The CDR3, as DNA: TGTGCCAGCAGTTATACAGGGCGCGCCTACGAGCAGTACTTC. It translates to CASSYTGRAYEQYF.

Notes on this clone: Other DNA sequences in this specimen translate into the identical CDR3. The V and J genes are TRBV5-1 and TRBJ2-3, with D uncertain. CDR1 SGHRS and CDR2 YFSETQ come from the germline V gene. The CDR3 runs 13 residues. V was pared by 5 bases and J by 1 base, with 8 bases between. CDR3 in DNA: TGCGCCAGCAGTTTGCGTGGCACAGATACGCAGTATTTT. Protein product: CASSLRGTDTQYF.

This chain links TRBV19 with TRBJ2-7, with D uncertain. The CDR3 runs to 14 residues. V was shortened by 3 bases and J by 2 bases, with 11 bases between the two germline ends. In germline, CDR1 is LNHDA, CDR2 SQIVND (reference sequence). CDR3 in amino acids: CASSIRTRTYEQYF. The CDR3 DNA is TGTGCCAGTAGTATCAGGACCCGTACCTACGAGCAGTACTTC.

This clone showed up just once. This chain uses TRBV7-6 with TRBJ2-2, with a possible D match to TRBD2 (7 bases). The CDR3 is 17 amino acids. V lost 5 bases, J lost 9 bases, and 25 bases lay in between. Germline V lookup: CDR1 SGHVS, CDR2 FNYEAQ. CDR3 DNA: TGTGCCAGCAGCCTACGAGGGGGGGCAGTACTAGCCTGGGAGCTGTTTTTT. It yields the protein CASSLRGGAVLAWELFF.

This clone was detected a few times. The CDR3 DNA reads TGCGCCAGCAGTTTAGCGGGAGTATCCGGGGAGCTGTTTTTT. It specifies CASSLAGVSGELFF. V is TRBV10-2 and J is TRBJ2-2; 9 nucleotides match TRBD2. The germline CDR1 and CDR2 sequences are WSHSY and SAAADI. Losses at the gene ends were 5 bases for V and 6 bases for J; bases not matched to a gene: 4. The CDR3 totals 14 residues.

The chain joins TRBV4-1 to TRBJ2-7; tentative D call: TRBD1 (5 bases). CDR1 MGHRA and CDR2 YSYEKL come from the germline V gene. The CDR3 covers 13 residues. Trimming pared 1 base from V and 2 bases from J, leaving 6 bases between. The CDR3 loop is CASSQGQTYEQYF. CDR3 DNA sequence: TGCGCCAGCAGCCAAGGACAGACCTACGAGCAGTACTTC.

The rearrangement uses TRBV29-1 and TRBJ2-1; 8 positions match TRBD1. After removal of 7 bases from V and 4 bases from J, the junction contained 6 bases not matched to a gene. The CDR3 has 13 amino acids. CDR1 and CDR2 (germline): SQVTM, ANQGSEA. The CDR3 region is CSAGDRSYNEQFF. The CDR3 nucleotides are TGCAGCGCAGGGGACAGGAGTTACAATGAGCAGTTCTTC.

This chain connects TRBV18 to TRBJ2-3; TRBD1 agrees at 8 bases. This CDR3 spans 15 amino acids. The J segment lost 1 base and the V segment lost 4 bases, leaving 4 bases of the junction unmatched. The V gene's germline CDR1 is KGHSH and CDR2 LQKENI. The CDR3 is CASSRGTGGTDTQYF. The DNA of the CDR3 is TGTGCCAGCTCACGCGGGACAGGAGGCACAGATACGCAGTATTTT.